This TCR beta chain was captured in a study of preoperative IRX-2 immunotherapy in early breast cancer. Germline V CDR1 and CDR2: SGHRS, YFSETQ. The CDR3 has 15 residues. The V and J ends lost 7 bases and 3 bases respectively, with 16 bases between them. Treatment indicated: preoperative locoregional IRX-2 cytokine immunotherapy. Patients received preoperative, locoregional IRX-2 cytokine immunotherapy in a phase Ib study. The data were produced by immunoSEQ multiplex PCR, yet TCRdb's version contains in-frame clones alone and is incomplete. The sample has around 43,000 clones, approximately 75% seen once.

The sequencing used tumor tissue, collected after IRX-2 immunotherapy. The chain is built from TRBV5-1 and TRBJ2-2; D is unclear. The sequence came from a human donor with breast cancer. CDR3 amino acids: CASSNFPGDTGELFF. CDR3 DNA: TGCGCCAGCTCCAATTTTCCAGGTGACACCGGGGAGCTGTTTTTT.